This paragraph reports one T cell receptor (beta chain). What it binds is unknown. The sample belongs to a study of PD-L1 blockade in urothelial cancer. As for the study in general: Twenty-five of the 29 patients were men with bladder-origin urothelial cancer. Overall study findings and caveats: Durable-benefit cases showed more tumor-associated blood clone expansion at 3 weeks. Lower than median blood TCR clonality before treatment predicted better survival.

Peripheral blood mononuclear cells were collected from every patient before and during treatment, yielding between 1 and 8 samples per patient. Profiled with immunoSEQ multiplex PCR; TCRdb holds only in-frame clones, not every one. The profile shows about 43,000 clones, approximately 90% of them singletons. Here the sequenced sample was PBMCs, taken around atezolizumab (anti-PD-L1) treatment. This TCR was recovered from a woman aged 55-75 years with urothelial cancer.

The CDR3 spells CSAKHPIRGDEQYF. DNA of the CDR3: TGCAGCGCGAAGCACCCGATACGGGGGGACGAGCAGTACTTC. This sequence joins TRBV29-1 and TRBJ2-7; TRBD2 agrees at 7 bases. Germline CDR1 SQVTM, CDR2 ANQGSEA. CDR3 size: 14 residues. Germline trimming cut 7 bases from V and 5 bases from J; bases unmatched to any gene: 14.